Described below is a single TCR beta chain sequence and its context. The antigen is not known. The data originate from a study of graft-versus-host responses after intestinal transplantation. TCRdb keeps only in-frame clones here, not all; method: immunoSEQ multiplex PCR. The sample has 85,000 to 100,000 clones; 80% to 95% are singletons. This receptor was taken from a human donor who was the organ donor for an intestinal transplant. The sequenced sample was unstimulated CD4+ T cells sorted from spleen or lymph node cells, obtained before transplant.

The CDR3 bases are TGTGCCAGCAGCCACGGGTTGAACTATGGCTACACCTTC. Its protein is CASSHGLNYGYTF. The chain links TRBV6-4 to TRBJ1-2; D not certain. The V gene's germline CDR1 is MRHNA and CDR2 SNTAGT. CDR3 length equals 13 residues. V gave up 6 bases and J gave up 2 bases, with 10 bases separating them.